Sequencing of this T cell receptor beta chain was carried out in a study of blood T cell repertoires in COVID-19. Study at large: T cells, B-cell-depleted T cells, or PBMCs provided the cDNA or gDNA that served as material.

CDR1 SGHTA and CDR2 FQGNSA come from the germline V gene. With 5 bases clipped from V and 7 bases from J, the junction kept 6 bases outside the gene matches. CDR3 size: 14 residues. The data were produced by immunoSEQ multiplex PCR, yet TCRdb's version contains in-frame clones alone and is incomplete. The table has some 80,000 clones, roughly 90% seen once. This chain connects TRBV7-2 to TRBJ1-5; 9 bases map to TRBD1. The material sequenced was peripheral blood. This receptor was taken from a human donor in a cohort sampled during active COVID-19. CDR3 DNA sequence: TGTGCCAGCAGCCCAGACAGGGGGGGACAGCCCCAGCATTTT. It codes for CASSPDRGGQPQHF.